Detailed here is one TCR beta chain. Its antigen is undetermined. Running of the assay took place at deep level. TCRdb's table, derived via immunoSEQ multiplex PCR, lists solely in-frame clones and lacks some. The sample lists some 1,600,000 clones, 95% to 99% occurring once. CDR1 and CDR2 from the germline V gene are SEHNR and FQNEAQ (reference sequence). Trimming removed 6 bases at V and 1 base at J, with 6 bases between. This CDR3 is built from 12 residues. Donors included only healthy HIV-negative adults lacking recent acute infections or vaccinations. Naive CD45RA+ and memory CD45RA-negative subsets were split from CD4+ cells. This record comes from a study of shared clonotypes between healthy human individuals. Whole-study results and caveats: A small donor pool kept down the genetic and exposure-history diversity that was represented.

Sequenced sample: naive CD4+ T cells sorted from blood. The subset denotes: CD45RA+ positively selected. This TCR came from a man aged 30 to 45 in good health. The chain combines TRBV7-9 with TRBJ1-1; D is ambiguous. The CDR3 DNA reads TGTGCCAGCAGAAGAGGGAACACTGAAGCTTTCTTT. This gives the protein CASRRGNTEAFF.